These T cell receptor beta chains were read from a single sample in a study of TIL therapy for anti-PD-1-resistant metastatic lung cancer. Method: immunoSEQ multiplex PCR; TCRdb's copy keeps in-frame clones and lacks some. The sample includes about 14,000 clones, about 83% of them seen just once. Sequences were derived from blood, sampled at baseline. All receptors derive from a person between 25 and 80 years old with non-small cell lung cancer. Each CDR3 is given with its conserved first and last residue. Fields, in order: CDR3 DNA, CDR3 protein, J gene, V gene, D gene, clone size. D genes are given only for firm matches. Only some rows state a clone size, as once, few, many or a class for expanded clones.

cdr3_nt: TGTGCCAGCAGCCCGAGGTACACAGATACGCAGTATTTT; cdr3_aa: CASSPRYTDTQYF; j_call: TRBJ2-3; v_call: TRBV7-2; d_call: NA; clone_size: NA
cdr3_nt: TGTGCCAGCACCCGGACAGCGACTGAAGCTTTCTTT; cdr3_aa: CASTRTATEAFF; j_call: TRBJ1-1; v_call: TRBV5-5; d_call: NA; clone_size: NA
cdr3_nt: TGTGCCAGCAGCTTACGTTCTGGGTGGAACTATGGCTACACCTTC; cdr3_aa: CASSLRSGWNYGYTF; j_call: TRBJ1-2; v_call: TRBV11-2; d_call: NA; clone_size: NA
cdr3_nt: TGTGCCAGCAGCTTAGAGAGTAGGAGAACTGAAGCTTTCTTT; cdr3_aa: CASSLESRRTEAFF; j_call: TRBJ1-1; v_call: TRBV7-8; d_call: NA; clone_size: NA
cdr3_nt: TGTGCCAGCAGTATTCGGACGTCTTCGTGGCAGTTCTTC; cdr3_aa: CASSIRTSSWQFF; j_call: TRBJ2-1; v_call: TRBV2; d_call: NA; clone_size: NA
cdr3_nt: TGCGCCAGCAGCGGTACAGGGTACGATAATGAAAAACTGTTTTTT; cdr3_aa: CASSGTGYDNEKLFF; j_call: TRBJ1-4; v_call: TRBV5-1; d_call: NA; clone_size: NA
cdr3_nt: TGTGCCAGCAGTTACTCACCCTACAATGAGCAGTTCTTC; cdr3_aa: CASSYSPYNEQFF; j_call: TRBJ2-1; v_call: TRBV6-6; d_call: NA; clone_size: once
cdr3_nt: TGTGCCAGCAGTGTGACAGGGGGTGGTCGCAATGAGCAGTTCTTC; cdr3_aa: CASSVTGGGRNEQFF; j_call: TRBJ2-1; v_call: TRBV9; d_call: TRBD1; clone_size: NA
cdr3_nt: TGTGCCAGCTCATACCGGGACAGGGTGTACGAGCAGTACTTC; cdr3_aa: CASSYRDRVYEQYF; j_call: TRBJ2-7; v_call: TRBV18; d_call: TRBD1; clone_size: NA
cdr3_nt: TGCGCCAGCAGCTTGGCCGTAGCCACAACTAATGAAAAACTGTTTTTT; cdr3_aa: CASSLAVATTNEKLFF; j_call: TRBJ1-4; v_call: TRBV5-1; d_call: NA; clone_size: once
cdr3_nt: TGTGCCAGCAGTGGGCGGGGACAGGGGGTCGGTGAGCAGTACTTC; cdr3_aa: CASSGRGQGVGEQYF; j_call: TRBJ2-7; v_call: TRBV6-6; d_call: TRBD1; clone_size: NA
cdr3_nt: TGTGCCTGGAGCCCCAGAGCCAATCAGCCCCAGCATTTT; cdr3_aa: CAWSPRANQPQHF; j_call: TRBJ1-5; v_call: TRBV30; d_call: NA; clone_size: NA
cdr3_nt: TGTGCCAGCAGTTACGAAGGGGGGAGTGGCTACACCTTC; cdr3_aa: CASSYEGGSGYTF; j_call: TRBJ1-2; v_call: TRBV6-6; d_call: NA; clone_size: NA
cdr3_nt: TGTGCCAGCAGCTTAAACCCATTTATTCGGGGCCGGACAGCGACTGGTGTCCTGACTTTC; cdr3_aa: CASSLNPFIRGRTATGVLTF; j_call: TRBJ2-6; v_call: TRBV7-3; d_call: NA; clone_size: NA
cdr3_nt: TGTGCCAGCAGCTTAGCCCTGCCATCCGGAGATACGCAGTATTTT; cdr3_aa: CASSLALPSGDTQYF; j_call: TRBJ2-3; v_call: TRBV7-2; d_call: NA; clone_size: NA
cdr3_nt: TGTGCCTGGAGTGTACTGAGGGTCGGCTCACCCCTCCACTTT; cdr3_aa: CAWSVLRVGSPLHF; j_call: TRBJ1-6; v_call: TRBV30; d_call: NA; clone_size: NA
cdr3_nt: TGTGCCAGCAGCTCGAGGGCAGGGGGTAATGAAAAACTGTTTTTT; cdr3_aa: CASSSRAGGNEKLFF; j_call: TRBJ1-4; v_call: TRBV7-6; d_call: TRBD1; clone_size: NA
cdr3_nt: TGTGCCAGCAGAGGACAGGTCAAAAATCAGCCCCAGCATTTT; cdr3_aa: CASRGQVKNQPQHF; j_call: TRBJ1-5; v_call: TRBV2; d_call: TRBD1; clone_size: NA
cdr3_nt: TGCGCCAGCAGCCAAACTCGGGACCGGCAATTTGCGCAGTTCTTC; cdr3_aa: CASSQTRDRQFAQFF; j_call: TRBJ2-1; v_call: TRBV4-1; d_call: NA; clone_size: NA
cdr3_nt: TGTGCCAGCAGCACCCATACGCAGTATTTT; cdr3_aa: CASSTHTQYF; j_call: TRBJ2-3; v_call: TRBV21-1; d_call: NA; clone_size: NA
cdr3_nt: TGCGCCAGCAGCCAAGAGCCGCAGTACACCGGGGAGCTGTTTTTT; cdr3_aa: CASSQEPQYTGELFF; j_call: TRBJ2-2; v_call: TRBV4-1; d_call: NA; clone_size: NA
cdr3_nt: TGCGCCAGCAGCCAAGATTTGGCCTCCAGTAACTATGGCTACACCTTC; cdr3_aa: CASSQDLASSNYGYTF; j_call: TRBJ1-2; v_call: TRBV4-3; d_call: NA; clone_size: NA
cdr3_nt: TGCGCCAGCAGTGAGTCGAGGGACAGGGAACACCGGGGAGCTGTTTTT; cdr3_aa: CASSESRDREHRGAVF; j_call: TRBJ2-2; v_call: TRBV10-1; d_call: TRBD1; clone_size: NA
cdr3_nt: TGTGCCAGCAGTACCCGAGGACGGGGCTACACCTTC; cdr3_aa: CASSTRGRGYTF; j_call: TRBJ1-2; v_call: TRBV28; d_call: NA; clone_size: NA
cdr3_nt: TGTGCCAGCAGCTTTAGACAGCCTCGCCTCCAAGAGACCCAGTACTTC; cdr3_aa: CASSFRQPRLQETQYF; j_call: TRBJ2-5; v_call: TRBV7-2; d_call: NA; clone_size: NA